Listed below are T cell receptor beta chains from one sample, sequenced in a study of cytomegalovirus exposure and HLA in healthy donors. The method was immunoSEQ multiplex PCR; TCRdb's version includes in-frame clones alone and lacks a portion of them. Here the sample spans about 120,000 clones, 85% to 90% being singletons. Sequenced input: PBMCs. These receptors were collected from a woman under 30 in good health and CMV-seropositive. The CDR3 runs from the conserved cysteine through the conserved F or W. A D gene is named only where the DNA matches it firmly. Size tells how often a clone was seen (once, few, many) or the class of an expanded clone, and some rows leave it out.

TRBD1	NA	TRBV13	TRBJ1-2	CASSFDRASGYTF	TGTGCCAGCAGCTTCGACAGGGCTTCTGGCTACACCTTC
NA	NA	TRBV2	TRBJ2-2	CASTGGSGGTGELFF	TGTGCCAGCACCGGGGGTAGCGGAGGCACCGGGGAGCTGTTTTTT
NA	few	TRBV7-7	TRBJ2-5	CASSLAGGGAFQTQYF	TGTGCTAGCAGCTTAGCCGGGGGTGGCGCGTTTCAGACCCAGTACTTC
TRBD2	NA	TRBV6-5	TRBJ2-1	CASRVAGEQFF	TGTGCCAGCAGGGTAGCGGGAGAGCAGTTCTTC
NA	NA	TRBV7-9	TRBJ1-1	CASSLGSTGRNTEAFF	TGTGCCAGCAGCTTAGGGAGTACCGGTAGGAACACTGAAGCTTTCTTT
NA	NA	TRBV13	TRBJ2-1	CASSSGTGFNEQFF	TGTGCCAGCAGCTCCGGGACTGGTTTCAATGAGCAGTTCTTC
TRBD1	NA	TRBV5-6	TRBJ1-5	CASSPWTGGEPQHF	TGTGCCAGCAGCCCCTGGACAGGGGGTGAACCCCAGCATTTT
TRBD1	NA	TRBV7-2	TRBJ1-5	CASSPRTGGHQPQHF	TGTGCCAGCAGCCCTAGGACAGGGGGCCATCAGCCCCAGCATTTT
NA	NA	TRBV2	TRBJ2-3	CASSGWGLGTDTQYF	TGTGCCAGCAGTGGATGGGGGCTGGGCACAGATACGCAGTATTTT
TRBD1	NA	TRBV6-1	TRBJ1-5	CASSERQGGQPQHF	TGTGCCAGCAGTGAGAGACAGGGAGGACAGCCCCAGCATTTT
NA	NA	TRBV25-1	TRBJ1-2	CASSWTDYGYTF	TGTGCCAGCAGCTGGACAGACTATGGCTACACCTTC
TRBD2	NA	TRBV18	TRBJ2-4	CASSPPRLAGVSIQYF	TGTGCCAGCTCACCACCGAGGCTAGCGGGGGTGAGCATTCAGTACTTC
TRBD1	NA	TRBV27	TRBJ2-1	CASSFLDRNNNEQFF	TGTGCCAGCAGTTTCCTGGACAGGAATAACAATGAGCAGTTCTTC
NA	NA	TRBV7-9	TRBJ1-1	CASSLLGTEAFF	TGTGCCAGCAGTTTACTCGGCACTGAAGCTTTCTTT
TRBD1	once	TRBV30	TRBJ1-2	CAWERQGLGYGYTF	TGTGCCTGGGAAAGACAGGGACTGGGCTATGGCTACACCTTC
NA	NA	TRBV28	TRBJ1-5	CASTLLNQPQHF	TGTGCCAGCACATTACTCAATCAGCCCCAGCATTTT
TRBD1	NA	TRBV13	TRBJ2-1	CASSPGRGLYNEQFF	TGTGCCAGCAGCCCCGGCAGGGGGCTCTACAATGAGCAGTTCTTC
NA	NA	TRBV7-6	TRBJ2-7	CASSNSGEQYF	TGTGCCAGCAGCAATAGCGGAGAGCAGTACTTC
NA	NA	TRBV5-1	TRBJ2-7	CASSFQPAGDEQYF	TGCGCCAGCAGCTTCCAGCCGGCAGGGGACGAGCAGTACTTC
NA	NA	TRBV7-2	TRBJ2-7	CASSTAAPFSYEQYF	TGTGCCAGCAGCACAGCGGCCCCTTTCTCCTACGAGCAGTACTTC
TRBD2	NA	TRBV9	TRBJ2-2	CASSARTTSGANTGELFF	TGTGCCAGCAGCGCCAGGACTACTAGCGGCGCGAACACCGGGGAGCTGTTTTTT
NA	NA	TRBV4-3	TRBJ1-2	CASSQQAGGGAAYGYTF	TGCGCCAGCAGCCAACAAGCTGGCGGGGGCGCTGCCTATGGCTACACCTTC
TRBD1	NA	TRBV10-3	TRBJ2-7	CAISEQGADEQYF	TGTGCCATCAGTGAGCAGGGGGCCGACGAGCAGTACTTC
NA	NA	TRBV9	TRBJ1-5	CASSVEEGQPQHF	TGTGCCAGCAGCGTAGAGGAGGGCCAGCCCCAGCATTTT